This T cell receptor (beta chain) was sequenced during a study of blood T cell repertoires in COVID-19. About the research overall: T cells, B-cell-depleted T cells, or PBMCs supplied cDNA or gDNA.

V lost 6 bases and J lost 4, with 4 bases in between. The CDR3 runs to 11 residues. Germline CDR1 and CDR2: SNHLY and FYNNEI. Participants' own reports of clinical history determined their cohort assignment. Data came from immunoSEQ multiplex PCR; TCRdb stores just in-frame clones and leaves some out. The sample holds fewer than 250,000 clones, 87% seen once. This chain joins TRBV2 and TRBJ1-5; D call uncertain. The clonotype was recovered from a woman between 25 and 40 years old with acute COVID-19. What was sequenced was PBMCs or T cells enriched from blood (not recorded which). CDR3 amino acids: CASSGNQPQHF. The CDR3 DNA reads as TGTGCCAGCAGCGGGAATCAGCCCCAGCATTTT.